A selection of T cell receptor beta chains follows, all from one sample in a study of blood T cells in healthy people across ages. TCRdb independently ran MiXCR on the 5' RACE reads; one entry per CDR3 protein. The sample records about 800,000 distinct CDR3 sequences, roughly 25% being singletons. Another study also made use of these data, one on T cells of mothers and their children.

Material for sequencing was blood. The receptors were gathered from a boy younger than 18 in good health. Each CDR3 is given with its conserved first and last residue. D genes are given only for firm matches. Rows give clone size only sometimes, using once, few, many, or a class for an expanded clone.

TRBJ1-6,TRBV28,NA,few,TGTGCCAGCAGTTTAATGGGGACCGTTAATTCACCCCTCCACTTT,CASSLMGTVNSPLHF
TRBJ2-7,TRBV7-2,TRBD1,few,TGTGCCAGCAGCTCCCCGACAGGGGGTTCCTACGAGCAGTACTTC,CASSSPTGGSYEQYF
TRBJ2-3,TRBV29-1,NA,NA,TGCAGCGTTGTGGGGGGACGAGAGTTCGGCACAGATACGCAGTATTTT,CSVVGGREFGTDTQYF
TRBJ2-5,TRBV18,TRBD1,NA,TGTGCCAGCTCACCATTAGGGACAGATCAAGAGACCCAGTACTTC,CASSPLGTDQETQYF
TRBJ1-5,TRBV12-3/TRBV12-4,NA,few,TGTGCCAGCAGTTTCCCCGATCAGCCCCAGCATTTT,CASSFPDQPQHF
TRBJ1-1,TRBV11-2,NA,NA,TGTGCCAGCAGCTTAGAAGGTTCGGGGAACACTGAAGCTTTCTTT,CASSLEGSGNTEAFF
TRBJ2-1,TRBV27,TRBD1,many,TGTGCCCGCAGCCATGGGACAGGGGTCCCAAAAGGTCTCTTC,CARSHGTGVPKGLF
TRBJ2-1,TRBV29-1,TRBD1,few,TGCAGCGTCTTGGGACAGGGGGTCTACGAGCAGTTCTTC,CSVLGQGVYEQFF
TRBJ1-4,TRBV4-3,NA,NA,TGCGCCAGCAGCCAAGTATTTTTCGGACAGTTTAATGAAAAACTGTTTTTT,CASSQVFFGQFNEKLFF
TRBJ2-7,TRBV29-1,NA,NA,TGCAGCGTTGTGTGGCGTAAGGCCCCCTACGAGCAGTACTTC,CSVVWRKAPYEQYF
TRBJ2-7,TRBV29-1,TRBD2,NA,TGCAGCGTCGTACTAGCGGAGGCCCTCGAGCAGTACTTC,CSVVLAEALEQYF
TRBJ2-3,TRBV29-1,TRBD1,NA,TGCAGCGTTGGGGGACAGGGGCCAGATACGCAGTATTTT,CSVGGQGPDTQYF
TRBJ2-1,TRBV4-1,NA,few,TGCGCCAGCAGCAATCGCGTATCGGATGAGCAGTTCTTC,CASSNRVSDEQFF
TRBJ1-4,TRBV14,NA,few,TGTGCCAGCAGCCAGGGGATAGGAATGGCAACTAATGAAAAACTGTTTTTT,CASSQGIGMATNEKLFF
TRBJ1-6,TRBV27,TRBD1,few,TGTGCCAGCACCGTGCAGGGGGCCCTGGCTGCTTCACCCCTCCACTTT,CASTVQGALAASPLHF
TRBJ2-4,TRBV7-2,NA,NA,TGTGCCAGCAGCCGACAGTCCAAAAACATTCAGTACTTC,CASSRQSKNIQYF
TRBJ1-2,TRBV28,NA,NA,TGTGCCAGCAGGGGGGGGACTAACTATGGCTACACCTTC,CASRGGTNYGYTF
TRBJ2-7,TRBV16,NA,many,TGTGCCAGCAGCCAATATGTGAGGGGGGTCTACGAGCAGTACTTC,CASSQYVRGVYEQYF
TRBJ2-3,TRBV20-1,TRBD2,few,TGCAGTGCTAGAGATGAGGAGGCTAGCGGGAGGGCCGCTTTATTTGATACGCAGTATTTT,CSARDEEASGRAALFDTQYF
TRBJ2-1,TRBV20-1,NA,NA,TGCAGTGCTAGAGATAGGGGTAATAGGGATGAGCAGTTCTTC,CSARDRGNRDEQFF
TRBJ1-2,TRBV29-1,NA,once,TGCAGCGTTGAAGTAAATGAGGCTGGCTACACCTTC,CSVEVNEAGYTF
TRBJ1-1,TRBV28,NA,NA,TGTGCCACCAGGGCAGAAATGAACACTGAAGCTTTCTTT,CATRAEMNTEAFF
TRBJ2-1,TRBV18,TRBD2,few,TGTGCCAGCTCACCGAATAGCGGGATGGGCCTCTATGAGCAGTTCTTC,CASSPNSGMGLYEQFF
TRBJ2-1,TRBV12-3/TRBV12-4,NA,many,TGTGCCAGCAGTTTAGGGCCCTCCTACAATGAGCAGTTCTTC,CASSLGPSYNEQFF
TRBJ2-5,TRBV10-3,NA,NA,TGTGCCATCAGTGAGTACGGCAGCCAAGAGACCCAGTACTTC,CAISEYGSQETQYF
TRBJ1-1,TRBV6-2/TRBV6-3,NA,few,TGTGCCAGCAGTTACTCTGCCCGAAACAGGCTCACTGAAGCTTTCTTT,CASSYSARNRLTEAFF
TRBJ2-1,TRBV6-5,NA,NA,TGTGCCAGCAGAAAGGGGCAGGCCTCCTACAATGAGCAGTTCTTC,CASRKGQASYNEQFF
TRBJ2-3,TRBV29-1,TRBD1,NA,TGCGGGTACCGGGACAGGGGTTTCACAGATACGCAGTATTTT,CGYRDRGFTDTQYF
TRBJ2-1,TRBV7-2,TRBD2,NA,TGTGCCAGCACCCTAACTAGCGCCAATGAGCAGTTCTTC,CASTLTSANEQFF
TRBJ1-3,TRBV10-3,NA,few,TGTGCCATCAGTGACCTCGGACACCACTCTGGAAACACCATATATTTT,CAISDLGHHSGNTIYF
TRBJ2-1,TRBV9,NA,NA,TGTGCCAGCAGCGTAGTGCCCGGGGGCAGAAACAATGAGCAGTTCTTC,CASSVVPGGRNNEQFF
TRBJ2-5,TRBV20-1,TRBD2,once,TGCAGTGCTAACCGCGGGGGGTACCAAGAGACCCAGTACTTC,CSANRGGYQETQYF
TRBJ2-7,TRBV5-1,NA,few,TGCGCCAGCAGCTCGACAGGCGGGGGCGAGCAGTACTTC,CASSSTGGGEQYF
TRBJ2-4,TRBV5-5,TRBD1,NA,TGTGCCAGCAGCGGGGGACAGGGAGCCAAAAACATTCAGTACTTC,CASSGGQGAKNIQYF
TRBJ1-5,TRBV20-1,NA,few,TGCAGTGCTAGAGTGACAGGTGGGCAGCCCCAGCATTTT,CSARVTGGQPQHF